This T cell receptor (beta chain) derives from a study of T cell changes during pregnancy in multiple sclerosis. Generated by immunoSEQ multiplex PCR, the TCRdb table keeps only in-frame clones and is missing some. The sample holds 30,000 to 45,000 clones, 91% seen once. The material sequenced was CD4+ T cells from peripheral blood mononuclear cells, taken in the second trimester of pregnancy. The receptor was derived from a female donor in good health, enrolled as a control in a pregnancy study.

CDR3 region: CASTGGNQPQHF. CDR3 bases: TGTGCCAGCACGGGGGGCAATCAGCCCCAGCATTTT. The chain links TRBV2 to TRBJ1-5, with D perhaps matching TRBD1 (5 bases). Trimming removed 7 bases from V and 2 bases from J, with 6 bases in between. From germline, CDR1 is SNHLY and CDR2 FYNNEI. The CDR3 loop spans 12 amino acids.